This TCR beta chain comes out of a study of blood T cell repertoires in COVID-19. In this sample, this clone turned up once. TCRdb's copy holds only in-frame clones and misses some; the assay was immunoSEQ multiplex PCR. Among about 69,000 clones listed, around 91% were seen once. Germline V lookup: CDR1 LNHDA, CDR2 SQIVND (reference sequence). V was cut by 5 bases and J by 4 bases, with 14 bases left in between. This CDR3 comprises 15 residues. The receptor comes from a man over 45 with acute or convalescent COVID-19. The sequenced sample consisted of peripheral blood. J is TRBJ2-2 and V is TRBV19; D possibly corresponds to TRBD1 (6 bases). The chain's CDR3 is CASSVRQGTTGELFF. DNA for the CDR3: TGTGCCAGTAGTGTCCGGCAGGGGACCACCGGGGAGCTGTTTTTT.